These 20 T cell receptor beta chains came from one sample sequenced in a study of Tregs in tolerant kidney transplant recipients (dated by TCRdb to about 2019). The antigens of these receptors remain unknown. The library was made by the immunoSEQ multiplex PCR assay. The table comes from immuneACCESS by way of TCRdb, which keeps in-frame sequences with V and J called. Part of the clones is missing from these tables; in studies checked, under half for an unresolved V gene and the rest for unknown reasons. The sample table holds 1,500 to 2,000 clones. Jointly, the top ten make up under 20% of the sample. The sample's time point label is to be understood as: blood sample drawn before combined kidney and bone marrow transplant. In bulk CFSE mixed lymphocyte reactions, CFSE-labeled recipient PBMCs were cocultured with irradiated donor PBMCs for 5 to 6 days, then stained for CD3/CD4/CD8 and FACS-sorted.

Sequencing was performed on CD4+ T cells from blood cultured with allogeneic cells, taken before the transplant. Every receptor here comes from a human patient who received a combined kidney and bone marrow transplant.

By frequency, this clone registers medium-sized. The CDR3 end lies 3 residues beyond the end of the read and is filled in from the germline J gene. The chain recombines TRBV6-7 with TRBJ2-5; possibly TRBD1 for D (6 bases). TRBV6-7 is noted as an ORF with a role that remains uncertain. Trimming removed 4 bases from V and 2 bases from J, with 14 bases in between. The CDR3 extends over 15 amino acids. The covered CDR3 bases are TGTGCCAGCAGTTCCGGACAGCACATACAAGAGACC. Amino acid sequence: CASSSGQHIQET. The CDR3 reads in full as CASSSGQHIQETQYF.

On this clone itself: The sequenced fragment ends 3 residues before the CDR3 boundary, so the rest is inferred from the germline J gene. The chain links TRBV4-1 to TRBJ1-5; a possible D gene is TRBD1 (5 bases). Between the trimmed V and J ends, which lost 1 base and 7 bases, there was a span of 11 bases. The CDR3 runs to 14 residues. CDR1 is MGHRA and CDR2 is YSYEKL in the germline V gene. CDR3 protein: CASSQAPGSQPQHF. CDR3 bases read: TGCGCCAGCAGCCAAGCCCCAGGGAGCCAGCCC.

This clone shows up as medium-sized by frequency. The read ends 3 residues before the CDR3 terminus; that terminus is restored from the germline J gene. The V gene is TRBV20-1, the J gene TRBJ2-7; D is uncertain. The germline V gene has CDR1 DFQATT and CDR2 SNEGSKA (reference sequence). The V end was cut by 0 bases, the J end by 2 bases, with 17 bases between. The CDR3 loop spans 16 amino acids. CDR3 region: CSARDLSFISAYEQYF. CDR3 bases read: TGCAGTGCTAGAGATTTAAGCTTCATTTCCGCCTACGAG.

With regard to this clone: The read stops 3 residues short of the end of the CDR3; the missing end is completed from the germline J gene. This chain connects TRBV20-1 to TRBJ2-1; 15 bases match TRBD2. The CDR3 length is 17 residues. V lost 4 bases and J lost 0; bases outside the gene matches: 4. From germline, CDR1 is DFQATT and CDR2 SNEGSKA (reference sequence). Here the CDR3 reads CSATGLAGGSSYNEQFF. CDR3 bases read: TGCAGTGCTACGGGACTAGCGGGAGGCAGCTCCTACAATGAG.

Considering frequency, this clone is medium-sized. The read ends 3 residues early relative to the CDR3; the germline J gene fills the gap. The chain employs TRBV18 and TRBJ1-1; D is perhaps TRBD1 (5 bases). Germline CDR1 and CDR2: KGHSH and LQKENI. V was pared by 3 bases and J by 1 base, with 12 bases between. CDR3 length: 15 residues. The DNA read from the CDR3 is TGTGCCAGCTCACCGGCACAGGCAGGGAACACTGAA. It encodes CASSPAQAGNTE. From start to end, the CDR3 is CASSPAQAGNTEAFF. The variable domain in full, with the rest retrieved from reference TRBV18 and TRBJ1-1, is NAGVMQNPRHLVRRRGQEARLRCSPMKGHSHVYWYRQLPEEGLKFMVYLQKENIIDESGMPKERFSAEFPKEGPSILRIQQVVRGDSAAYFCASSPAQAGNTEAFFGQGTRLTVV.

Note on this clone: The read ends 3 residues early relative to the CDR3; the germline J gene fills the gap. J is TRBJ2-1 and V is TRBV11-3, with unresolved D. V was shortened by 4 bases and J by 4 bases, with 8 bases between the two germline ends. Germline CDR1 reads SGHNT; CDR2 reads YENEEA. This CDR3 region has 13 residues. The CDR3 spells CASSSQGYNEQFF. CDR3 bases read: TGTGCCAGCAGCTCCCAAGGGTACAATGAG.

This clone ranks as medium-sized in terms of frequency. Read sequence stops 3 residues before the CDR3 end, and the germline J gene provides the missing end. V usage is TRBV5-1 and J usage is TRBJ2-6; 7 nucleotides align to TRBD2. Germline CDR1 reads SGHRS; CDR2 reads YFSETQ. The CDR3 is 17 residues long. The V segment lost 0 bases and the J segment 2 bases; nucleotides outside the gene matches: 5. The CDR3 region is CASSLARDYTGANVLTF. The sequenced CDR3 bases are TGCGCCAGCAGCTTGGCCAGGGACTATACTGGGGCCAACGTC.

By frequency, this clone is medium-sized. The observed sequence ends 3 residues before the CDR3 terminus, with the missing tail filled in from the germline J gene. V and J are TRBV29-1 and TRBJ2-7; D is perhaps TRBD2 (6 bases). Germline CDR1 SQVTM, CDR2 ANQGSEA. Trimming pared 4 bases from V and 0 bases from J, leaving 16 bases between. The CDR3 runs 15 residues. The chain's CDR3 is CSVVAPSDSSYEQYF. The CDR3 DNA, read in part, is TGCAGCGTTGTAGCTCCTAGCGATAGCTCCTACGAG.

With regard to this clone: The read comes to an end 3 residues before the CDR3 does, leaving the germline J gene to fill in the end. This chain uses TRBV20-1 with TRBJ2-7, with 11 bases fitting TRBD2. J was trimmed by 2 bases and V by 0 bases; bases with no gene match: 9. Germline CDR1 is DFQATT and CDR2 is SNEGSKA (reference sequence). The CDR3 is 17 amino acids. The sequenced CDR3 bases are TGCAGTGCTAGAGATGGTGCTAGCGGGGGGAGGGCCTACGAG. It translates to CSARDGASGGRAYE. The full CDR3 sequence reads CSARDGASGGRAYEQYF.

This clone is deemed medium-sized by its frequency. From the germline J gene comes the end of the CDR3, since the read stops 3 residues before it. The V gene is TRBV5-1, the J gene TRBJ2-1; possible D gene TRBD2, 6 bases. CDR3 size: 15 residues. With 5 bases removed from V and 7 bases from J, the gap between germline ends came to 19 bases. The germline V gene has CDR1 SGHRS and CDR2 YFSETQ. The part of the CDR3 DNA that was read is TGCGCCAGCAGTTCCTTTGCGGGGACCACTAATGAG. Its translation is CASSSFAGTTNE. The entire CDR3 sequence reads CASSSFAGTTNEQFF.

The CDR3 bases that were read are TGCGCCAGCAGCTTGGGGTGGGTAGCGGGGCCTCGCTACGAG. Protein product: CASSLGWVAGPRYE. The entire CDR3 protein reads CASSLGWVAGPRYEQYF. The chain couples TRBV5-1 to TRBJ2-7, with 8 positions matching TRBD2. The sequenced fragment ends 3 residues before the CDR3 boundary, so the rest is inferred from the germline J gene. The CDR3 loop spans 17 amino acids. The V gene end was trimmed by 0 bases and the J gene end by 3 bases; junction bases not matched to a gene: 11. In germline, CDR1 is SGHRS, CDR2 YFSETQ.

This clone counts as medium-sized by frequency. The sequenced fragment ends 3 residues before the CDR3 boundary, so the rest is inferred from the germline J gene. The chain carries TRBV29-1 and TRBJ2-7; 7 positions agree with TRBD1. Trimming removed 5 bases from V and 3 bases from J; junction bases left unmatched: 4. Germline V gene lookup returns CDR1 SQVTM and CDR2 ANQGSEA. This CDR3 comprises 12 residues. CDR3 residues: CSVRTGFYEQYF. The CDR3 bases that were read are TGCAGCGTTAGGACAGGATTCTACGAG.

About this clone itself: The read halts 3 residues ahead of the CDR3 end, with the missing end drawn from the germline J gene. The V gene is TRBV20-1, the J gene TRBJ2-5; D possibly corresponds to TRBD1 (5 bases). This CDR3 region has 14 residues. In germline, CDR1 is DFQATT, CDR2 SNEGSKA (reference sequence). CDR3 bases read: TGCAGTGCAAGAAAAGGGGCGAGCACAGATACC. Translation gives CSARKGASTDT. The complete CDR3 sequence is CSARKGASTDTQYF.

A word on this clone: The CDR3 end lies 3 residues beyond the end of the read and is filled in from the germline J gene. The V and J genes are TRBV6-2 or TRBV6-3 and TRBJ2-3, with TRBD1 identical over 10 bases. This CDR3 has 14 residues. The germline V gene encodes CDR1 MNHEY and CDR2 SVGEGT. The CDR3 reads CASRTGQGKETQYF. The CDR3 DNA, read in part, is TGTGCCAGCAGAACGGGACAGGGGAAAGAGACG.

On this clone: The germline gene is not matched at one end of the junction; a read error may be the cause. The read ends 3 residues before the CDR3 terminus; that terminus is restored from the germline J gene. The chain is built from TRBV23-1 and TRBJ2-5; 7 bases are a match to TRBD1. TRBV23-1 is marked as an open reading frame, function uncertain. This CDR3 has 15 amino acids. CDR3 bases read: TGCGTCAGCAGTCCTCAACAGGGGCCTTTGGAGACC. Its translation is CVSSPQQGPLET. The whole CDR3 region reads CVSSPQQGPLETQYF.

About this clone: The missing CDR3 end, 3 residues past where the read stops, is filled in from the germline J gene. This chain connects TRBV5-1 to TRBJ2-7; TRBD1 aligns across 7 bases. Unmatched junction bases numbered 12, after V lost 7 bases and J lost 2 bases. Germline assignment: CDR1 SGHRS and CDR2 YFSETQ. The CDR3 is made up of 15 amino acids. The chain's CDR3 is CASAQNRGGTYEQYF. The CDR3 bases that were read are TGCGCCAGCGCCCAGAACAGGGGTGGTACCTACGAG.

In the case of this clone: The CDR3 goes on 3 residues after the read ends, and that part is filled in from the germline J gene. This sequence joins TRBV12-3 or TRBV12-4 and TRBJ1-5, with D possibly TRBD1 on 6 matching bases. The CDR3 is 17 residues long. With 1 base removed from V and 0 bases from J, the gap between germline ends came to 13 bases. The CDR3: CASSLVGGRDSNQPQHF. The CDR3 DNA, read in part, is TGTGCCAGCAGTTTAGTAGGGGGTAGGGATAGCAATCAGCCC.

To note about this clone: The CDR3 extends 3 residues past the end of the read, so its final part is completed from the germline J gene. The chain employs TRBV6-1 and TRBJ1-2; no firm D call. Looked up from germline, CDR1 is MNHNS and CDR2 is SASEGT. This CDR3 comprises 12 residues. CDR3 DNA, as far as it was read: TGTGCCAGCAGTGGGTCCTCCTACGAC. This translates into CASSGSSYD. Given in full, the CDR3 is CASSGSSYDYTF.

This clone is deemed medium-sized (0.01 to 0.1%) by its frequency. The read terminates 3 residues ahead of where the CDR3 ends, so the germline J gene completes it. The chain carries TRBV7-7 and TRBJ1-6; the D gene is possibly TRBD1 (5 bases). This CDR3 contains 17 residues. Trimming left V 3 bases short and J 11 bases short, with 23 bases between. Germline V CDR1 and CDR2: SSHAT, FNYEAQ (reference sequence). CDR3 DNA, as far as it was read: TGTGCCAGCAGCTTGGTCCGCAGGGAGCTTATAAGGCCACCC. As protein: CASSLVRRELIRPP. The CDR3 in its entirety is CASSLVRRELIRPPLHF.

This clone ranks as medium-sized in terms of frequency. The read terminates 3 residues before the CDR3 end, so the remaining end is supplied by the germline J gene. J is TRBJ2-3 and V is TRBV10-3, with D possibly being TRBD2 (6 bases). Per germline, CDR1 ENHRY and CDR2 SYGVKD. V was shortened by 7 bases and J by 1 base, with 9 bases between the two germline ends. This CDR3 is built from 13 residues. CDR3 loop: CAIMGGGTDTQYF. The sequenced part of the CDR3 DNA is TGTGCCATCATGGGGGGTGGCACAGATACG.